What follows describes a single T cell receptor (beta chain). This clonotype has a handful of counts. Which antigen it targets is not known. Base qualities are not at hand, and no much larger clone is one base apart. This sample stems from a study of T-cell reconstitution after alpha-beta-depleted transplantation in children (dated by TCRdb to the mid-2010s). Notes on the research overall: T-cell immune reconstitution after TCRalphabeta/CD19-depleted allogeneic hematopoietic cell transplantation in children was quantitatively tracked in the study by means of TCR repertoire profiling.

The library was built by means of PCR. The sample was run on an Illumina HiSeq 2500. TCR library preparation used molecular barcoding, with unique molecular identifiers applied to normalize quantification of the TCRbeta repertoire. In TCRdb, the public reads were trimmed at Q25 with fastp and aligned with MiXCR, with productive beta chains retained. Rows merge per CDR3 protein into single entries with the most common DNA and genes. The sample table holds about 460,000 distinct CDR3 sequences, of which under 15% were seen once. Approximately 5.4% of the sample is in the top ten clones. The CDR3 starts with the cysteine, ends with the phenylalanine, and has 12 residues. Of the read, only the CDR3 DNA is kept; its 36 bases are in frame from base 1. Sequences SEHNR (CDR1) and FQNEAQ (CDR2) are obtained from the germline V gene (reference sequence). Relative to germline, V is 5 bases shorter and J is 6 bases shorter, with 11 bases between their ends.

The source material was PBMCs from the stem cell graft donor, sampled from the stem cell graft. This chain joins TRBV7-9 to TRBJ2-7; too little of a D gene remains to name it. The source is a human donor who donated a stem cell graft to a child with combined immunodeficiency. In nucleotide form, the sequence is TGTGCCAGCAGCCTTAGACGGTTCGAGCAGTACTTC. It is translated as CASSLRRFEQYF. The full variable domain, completed from the reference TRBV7-9 and TRBJ2-7 proteins outside the CDR3, reads DTGVSQNPRHKITKRGQNVTFRCDPISEHNRLYWYRQTLGQGPEFLTYFQNEAQLEKSRLLSDRFSAERPKGSFSTLEIQRTEQGDSAMYLCASSLRRFEQYFGPGTRLTVT.